The 27 T cell receptor beta chains reported below all come from one sample, sequenced in a study of blood T cell repertoires in COVID-19. The data were produced by immunoSEQ multiplex PCR, yet TCRdb's version contains in-frame clones alone and is incomplete. The sample consists of around 65,000 clones, around four fifths of them appearing once. Sequencing input: peripheral blood. The receptors shown here come from a man between 65 and 80 years old with acute or convalescent COVID-19.

This chain joins TRBV19 and TRBJ2-1, with D tentatively TRBD2 (6 bases). CDR3 length equals 16 residues. Trimming shortened V by 4 bases and J by 1 base, and 14 bases separated the two germline ends. Looked up from germline, CDR1 is LNHDA and CDR2 is SQIVND (reference sequence). The CDR3 coding sequence is TGTGCCAGTAGTACGACTAGTGCCTCTTCCTACAATGAGCAGTTCTTC. Its translation: CASSTTSASSYNEQFF. The full variable domain, in which reference TRBV19 and TRBJ2-1 provide the parts outside the CDR3, is DGGITQSPKYLFRKEGQNVTLSCEQNLNHDAMYWYRQDPGQGLRLIYYSQIVNDFQKGDIAEGYSVSREKKESFPLTVTSAQKNPTAFYLCASSTTSASSYNEQFFGPGTRLTVL.

This chain uses TRBV5-5 with TRBJ1-4; D is uncertain. This CDR3 has 12 amino acids. The V and J ends lost 4 bases and 8 bases respectively, with 9 bases between them. Germline V gene sequence: CDR1 SGHKS, CDR2 YYEKEE (reference sequence). DNA of the CDR3: TGTGCCAGCAGCGACGGAGCCGAAAAACTGTTTTTT. It specifies CASSDGAEKLFF.

The chain couples TRBV7-9 to TRBJ1-4; TRBD1 might be the D (6 bases). Germline V gene data show CDR1 as SEHNR and CDR2 as FQNEAQ (reference sequence). The germline V and J ends were trimmed by 5 bases and 7 bases, with 14 bases remaining between them. The CDR3 has 14 residues. Here the CDR3 reads CASSKGEAFEKLFF. The CDR3 nucleotides read TGTGCCAGCAGCAAGGGGGAAGCGTTTGAAAAACTGTTTTTT.

A few counts support this clone. For the CDR3, the DNA is TGTGCCAGTAGTATGGAGCGGGAGACCCAGTACTTC. Amino acids: CASSMERETQYF. The rearrangement uses TRBV19 and TRBJ2-5, with D maybe TRBD2 (5 bases). The CDR3 is 12 residues long. The V end lost 3 bases, the J end lost 5 bases, and 7 bases lay between the germline ends. Germline-derived CDR1 and CDR2 are LNHDA and SQIVND (reference sequence).

The chain is built from TRBV19 and TRBJ2-5, with 10 bases lining up with TRBD2. The CDR3 sequence is 15 residues long. The J segment lost 1 base and the V segment lost 4 bases, leaving 3 bases of the junction unmatched. Germline values: CDR1 LNHDA, CDR2 SQIVND (reference sequence). This CDR3 is CASSRSSGGQETQYF. CDR3 sequence (DNA): TGTGCCAGTAGTAGGTCTAGCGGGGGCCAAGAGACCCAGTACTTC.

This chain uses TRBV9 with TRBJ2-2; D possibly corresponds to TRBD1 (6 bases). The germline V gene has CDR1 SGDLS and CDR2 YYNGEE. This CDR3 spans 13 amino acids. The V end was cut by 3 bases, the J end by 6 bases, with 9 bases between. CDR3 nucleotides: TGTGCCAGCAGCGGAACAGGGTCCGGGGAGCTGTTTTTT. Its translation: CASSGTGSGELFF.

This clone was seen more than once but under ten times. The chain combines TRBV2 with TRBJ1-2; 8 bases are shared with TRBD1. The CDR3 has 15 residues. The germline gives CDR1 SNHLY, CDR2 FYNNEI. Germline trimming cut 4 bases from V and 3 bases from J; bases unmatched to any gene: 7. CDR3 DNA sequence: TGTGCCAGCAGTGGCGGACAGGGCGGCGACTATGGCTACACCTTC. This encodes CASSGGQGGDYGYTF.

This clone was counted a single time. The chain carries TRBV12-5 and TRBJ1-2; D possibly corresponds to TRBD1 (5 bases). Germline V gene lookup returns CDR1 LGHNT and CDR2 FRNRAP. The V and J ends lost 4 bases and 4 bases respectively, with 10 bases between them. This CDR3 spans 13 amino acids. CDR3: CASGSTDPYGYTF. The CDR3 coding sequence is TGTGCTAGTGGTTCGACAGACCCCTATGGCTACACCTTC. The variable domain in full, completed from reference TRBV12-5 and TRBJ1-2, reads DARVTQTPRHKVTEMGQEVTMRCQPILGHNTVFWYRQTMMQGLELLAYFRNRAPLDDSGMPKDRFSAEMPDATLATLKIQPSEPRDSAVYFCASGSTDPYGYTFGSGTRLTVV.

V is TRBV4-1 and J is TRBJ2-2; 7 bases align to TRBD1. The ends lost 4 bases at V and 7 bases at J; junction bases unmatched: 6. There are 14 residues in the CDR3. The V gene's germline CDR1 is MGHRA and CDR2 YSYEKL. The CDR3 coding sequence is TGCGCCAGCAGCCGAGACAGGGATATCGGGGAGCTGTTTTTT. Translated: CASSRDRDIGELFF.

This chain links TRBV3-1 (or the pseudogene TRBV3-2) with TRBJ1-3; D is perhaps TRBD1 (6 bases). With 2 bases removed from V and 4 bases from J, the gap between germline ends came to 24 bases. The CDR3 loop spans 19 amino acids. Germline assignment: CDR1 LGHDT and CDR2 YNNKEL (reference sequence). The CDR3 protein is CASSQHHPVGTPLGNTIYF. In nucleotides, the CDR3 is TGTGCCAGCAGCCAACACCATCCGGTCGGGACACCTTTGGGAAACACCATATATTTT.

The chain carries TRBV11-2 and TRBJ2-3; 8 nucleotides align to TRBD2. Germline assignment: CDR1 SGHAT and CDR2 FQNNGV. J lost 5 bases, V lost 0 bases, and 1 base had no gene match. CDR3 length equals 14 residues. The CDR3 bases are TGTGCCAGCAGCTTAGACCGGGGGGGAGATACGCAGTATTTT. The encoded protein is CASSLDRGGDTQYF.

J is TRBJ2-3 and V is TRBV5-1; D may be TRBD2 (5 bases). The V gene's germline CDR1 is SGHRS and CDR2 YFSETQ. The V gene lost 4 bases and the J gene lost 4 bases, with 13 bases spanning the gap. The CDR3 spans 14 residues. This chain's CDR3 is CASSRGGESDTQYF. The CDR3 DNA is TGCGCCAGCAGCCGAGGTGGGGAGTCAGATACGCAGTATTTT.

Concerning this clone itself: An end of the junction does not agree with germline; a read error may underlie this. The chain has TRBV6-1 and TRBJ2-5; perhaps TRBD1 as D (6 bases). Germline CDR1 MNHNS, CDR2 SASEGT. The CDR3 has 16 residues. CDR3 in DNA: TGTGCCAGCAGCGAAGGCCCCCCTTTTCAGGGGGAGACCCAGTACTTC. Its protein is CASSEGPPFQGETQYF.

V gene TRBV4-1 combines with J gene TRBJ1-6, with 7 bases aligning to TRBD1. The J segment lost 7 bases and the V segment lost 0 bases, leaving 3 bases of the junction unmatched. The germline V gene encodes CDR1 MGHRA and CDR2 YSYEKL. This CDR3 is built from 15 residues. Written as DNA, the CDR3 is TGCGCCAGCAGCCAAGATAGGGGGCCCAATTCACCCCTCCACTTT. This translates into CASSQDRGPNSPLHF.

The rearrangement joins TRBV16 to TRBJ1-1; 11 nucleotides align to TRBD1. This CDR3 spans 16 amino acids. Germline CDR1 KGHSY, CDR2 FQNENV. Trimming at V came to 3 bases and at J to 5 bases, leaving 8 bases not matched to a gene. For the CDR3, the DNA is TGTGCCAGCAGCCACACCGGGACAGGGGGGGGTACTGAAGCTTTCTTT. Its protein is CASSHTGTGGGTEAFF.

The chain has TRBV2 and TRBJ2-1, with 16 bases fitting TRBD2. The CDR3 length is 16 residues. Germline-derived CDR1 and CDR2 are SNHLY and FYNNEI. After removal of 10 bases from V and 3 bases from J, the junction contained 6 bases not matched to a gene. CDR3 protein: CAIGTSGGAFYNEQFF. The CDR3 nucleotides read TGTGCCATCGGGACTAGCGGGGGGGCCTTCTACAATGAGCAGTTCTTC.

This chain joins TRBV24-1 and TRBJ2-2, with 9 nucleotides matching TRBD1. The junction had 12 bases not matched to a gene; V was cut back by 4 bases and J by 1 base. The length of the CDR3 is 19 residues. The V gene's germline CDR1 is KGHDR and CDR2 SFDVKD. CDR3 nucleotide sequence: TGTGCCACCAGTGACACACCGGGACAGGGAGGGGAGAACACCGGGGAGCTGTTTTTT. Protein product: CATSDTPGQGGENTGELFF.

The CDR3 DNA reads as TGTGCCACCAGCAGACGGACTAGCGGGAACCAAGAGACCCAGTACTTC. Translation gives CATSRRTSGNQETQYF. This chain links TRBV15 with TRBJ2-5, with 12 bases lining up with TRBD2. Looked up from germline, CDR1 is LNHNV and CDR2 is YYDKDF (reference sequence). The trim removed 2 bases at V and 0 bases at J, leaving 1 base unmatched. The CDR3 covers 16 residues.

The V gene is TRBV5-1, the J gene TRBJ2-7, with a possible D match to TRBD1 (6 bases). The germline V gene encodes CDR1 SGHRS and CDR2 YFSETQ. CDR3 length equals 21 residues. The V end lost 0 bases, the J end lost 6 bases, and 34 bases lay between the germline ends. As DNA, the CDR3 is TGCGCCAGCAGCTTGGCCGGTCGATTGACAGGCCTTTCTAAGGCGTCTGCCGAGCAGTACTTC. Amino acid sequence: CASSLAGRLTGLSKASAEQYF.

The V call is TRBV5-1, the J call TRBJ1-4; D gene unclear. V was pared by 4 bases and J by 0 bases, with 13 bases between. The CDR3 runs to 16 residues. Germline CDR1 SGHRS, CDR2 YFSETQ. CDR3 DNA: TGCGCCAGCAGCCCGAGGGTTGGTGCAACTAATGAAAAACTGTTTTTT. Protein: CASSPRVGATNEKLFF. Filled out from reference TRBV5-1 and TRBJ1-4, the complete variable domain reads KAGVTQTPRYLIKTRGQQVTLSCSPISGHRSVSWYQQTPGQGLQFLFEYFSETQRNKGNFPGRFSGRQFSNSRSEMNVSTLELGDSALYLCASSPRVGATNEKLFFGSGTQLSVL.

The rearrangement uses TRBV6-5 and TRBJ1-5, with no clear D. Trimming removed 4 bases from V and 0 bases from J, with 7 bases in between. The CDR3 is 14 residues long. Per the germline V gene, CDR1 is MNHEY and CDR2 is SVGAGI. CDR3 amino acids: CASSLSVSNQPQHF. The CDR3 nucleotides are TGTGCCAGCAGTTTATCAGTTAGCAATCAGCCCCAGCATTTT.

This clone was counted a few times. The chain uses TRBV3-1 (or the pseudogene TRBV3-2) and TRBJ1-2; D is possibly TRBD1 (5 bases). This CDR3 has 14 residues. The V end lost 0 bases, the J end lost 4 bases, and 9 bases lay between the germline ends. From germline, CDR1 is LGHDT and CDR2 YNNKEL (reference sequence). The CDR3: CASSQDAGIYGYTF. In nucleotides, the CDR3 is TGTGCCAGCAGCCAAGATGCAGGGATCTATGGCTACACCTTC.

The chain employs TRBV6-1 and TRBJ1-2; D may be TRBD1 (5 bases). Germline values: CDR1 MNHNS, CDR2 SASEGT. V lost 2 bases and J 6 bases, leaving 10 bases between the germline ends. The CDR3 contains 13 residues. The CDR3 region is CASSERVQDGYTF. As DNA, the CDR3 is TGTGCCAGCAGTGAAAGGGTACAGGATGGCTACACCTTC.

The gene calls are TRBV10-3 and TRBJ2-7, with 12 bases matching TRBD1. Per the germline V gene, CDR1 is ENHRY and CDR2 is SYGVKD. V dropped 6 bases and J dropped 3; count of bases not matched to a gene: 6. CDR3 length equals 15 residues. The CDR3, as DNA: TGTGCCATCAGGACGGGACAGGGGGCGATCTACGAGCAGTACTTC. It codes for CAIRTGQGAIYEQYF.

V is TRBV5-1 and J is TRBJ2-1, with 9 positions matching TRBD2. With 0 bases clipped from V and 2 bases from J, the junction kept 6 bases outside the gene matches. CDR3 size: 17 residues. Per germline, CDR1 SGHRS and CDR2 YFSETQ. The CDR3 reads CASSLARGGGAYNEQFF. Here the CDR3 DNA reads TGCGCCAGCAGCTTGGCCCGGGGCGGGGGGGCCTACAATGAGCAGTTCTTC.

This clone was seen a few times. The chain recombines TRBV7-3 with TRBJ2-5; D is undetermined. CDR1 and CDR2 (germline): SGHTA, FQGTGA. The CDR3 is 11 amino acids. Trimming shortened V by 4 bases and J by 5 bases, and 5 bases separated the two germline ends. This chain's CDR3 is CASSSGETQYF. CDR3 sequence (DNA): TGTGCCAGCAGCTCCGGGGAGACCCAGTACTTC.

The count of this clone is one. The chain carries TRBV5-6 and TRBJ2-3; D may be TRBD1 (6 bases). Trimming cost V 4 bases and J 3 bases, with 9 bases left between them. CDR1 and CDR2 from the germline V gene are SGHDT and YYEEEE. This CDR3 spans 13 amino acids. The CDR3 is CASSRQETDTQYF. The CDR3 coding sequence is TGTGCCAGCAGCCGACAGGAGACAGATACGCAGTATTTT.